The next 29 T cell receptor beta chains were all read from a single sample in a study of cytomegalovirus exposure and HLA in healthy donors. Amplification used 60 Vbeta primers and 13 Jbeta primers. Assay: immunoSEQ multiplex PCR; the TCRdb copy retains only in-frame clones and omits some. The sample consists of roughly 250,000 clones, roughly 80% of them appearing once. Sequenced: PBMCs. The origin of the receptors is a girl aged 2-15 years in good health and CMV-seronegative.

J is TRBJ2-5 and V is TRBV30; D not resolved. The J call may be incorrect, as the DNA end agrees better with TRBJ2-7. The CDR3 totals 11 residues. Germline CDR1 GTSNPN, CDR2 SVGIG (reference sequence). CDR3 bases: TGTGCCTGGAGTGAGAAGTACGAGCAGTACTTC. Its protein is CAWSEKYEQYF.

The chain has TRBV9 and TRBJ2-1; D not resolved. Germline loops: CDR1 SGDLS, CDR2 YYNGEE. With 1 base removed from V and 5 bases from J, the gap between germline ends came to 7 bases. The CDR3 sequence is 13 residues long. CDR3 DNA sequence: TGTGCCAGCAGCGTATCTACTCACAATGAGCAGTTCTTC. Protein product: CASSVSTHNEQFF.

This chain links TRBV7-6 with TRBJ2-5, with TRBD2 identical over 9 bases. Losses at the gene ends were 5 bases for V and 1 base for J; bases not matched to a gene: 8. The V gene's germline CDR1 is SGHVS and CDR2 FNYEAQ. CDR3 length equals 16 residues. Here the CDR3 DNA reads TGTGCCAGCAGCCAGGGGAGTAGCGGGGGCCAAGAGACCCAGTACTTC. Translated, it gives CASSQGSSGGQETQYF.

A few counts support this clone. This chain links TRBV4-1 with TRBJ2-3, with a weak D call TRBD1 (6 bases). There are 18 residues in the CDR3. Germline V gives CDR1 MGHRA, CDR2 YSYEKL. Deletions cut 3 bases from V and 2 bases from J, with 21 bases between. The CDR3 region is CASSHRVWGQGFTDTQYF. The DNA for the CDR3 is TGCGCCAGCAGCCACCGGGTCTGGGGACAAGGTTTCACAGATACGCAGTATTTT.

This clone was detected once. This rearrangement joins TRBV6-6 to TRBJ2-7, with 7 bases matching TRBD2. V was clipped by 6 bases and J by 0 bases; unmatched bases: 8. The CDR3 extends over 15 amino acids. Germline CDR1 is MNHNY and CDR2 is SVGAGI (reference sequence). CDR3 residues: CASSPSAGHSYEQYF. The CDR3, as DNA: TGTGCCAGCAGCCCTTCAGCGGGGCACTCCTACGAGCAGTACTTC.

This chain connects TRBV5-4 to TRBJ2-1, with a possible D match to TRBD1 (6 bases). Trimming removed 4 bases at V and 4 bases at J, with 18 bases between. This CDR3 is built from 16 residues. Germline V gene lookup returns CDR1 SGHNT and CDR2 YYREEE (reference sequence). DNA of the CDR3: TGTGCCAGCAGCCGAGATACGGCACAGGGTTACAATGAGCAGTTCTTC. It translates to CASSRDTAQGYNEQFF.

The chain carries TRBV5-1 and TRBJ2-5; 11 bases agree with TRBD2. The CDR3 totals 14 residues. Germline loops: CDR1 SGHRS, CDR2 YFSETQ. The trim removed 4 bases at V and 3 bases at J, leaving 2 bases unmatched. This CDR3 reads CASSGGLAEETQYF. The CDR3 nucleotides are TGCGCCAGCAGCGGGGGACTAGCGGAAGAGACCCAGTACTTC. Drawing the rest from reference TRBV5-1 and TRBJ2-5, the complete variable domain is KAGVTQTPRYLIKTRGQQVTLSCSPISGHRSVSWYQQTPGQGLQFLFEYFSETQRNKGNFPGRFSGRQFSNSRSEMNVSTLELGDSALYLCASSGGLAEETQYFGPGTRLLVL.

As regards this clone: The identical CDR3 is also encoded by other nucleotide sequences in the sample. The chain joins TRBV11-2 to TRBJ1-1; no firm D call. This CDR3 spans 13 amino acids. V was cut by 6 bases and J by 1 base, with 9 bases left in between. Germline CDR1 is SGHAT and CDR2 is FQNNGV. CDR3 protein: CASSSTGNTEAFF. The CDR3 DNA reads TGTGCCAGCAGTTCGACTGGGAACACTGAAGCTTTCTTT.

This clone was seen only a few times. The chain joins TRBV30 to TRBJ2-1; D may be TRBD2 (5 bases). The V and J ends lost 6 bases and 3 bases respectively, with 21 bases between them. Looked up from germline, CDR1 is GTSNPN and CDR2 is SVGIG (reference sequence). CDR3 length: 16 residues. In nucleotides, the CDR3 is TGTGCCTGTGGCCTAGCTCCCACCGCGCTCTACAATGAGCAGTTCTTC. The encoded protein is CACGLAPTALYNEQFF.

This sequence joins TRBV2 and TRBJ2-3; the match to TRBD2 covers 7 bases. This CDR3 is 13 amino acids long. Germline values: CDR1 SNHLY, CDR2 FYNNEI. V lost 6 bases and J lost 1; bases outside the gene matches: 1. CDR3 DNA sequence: TGTGCCAGCAGGGGACTACGCACAGATACGCAGTATTTT. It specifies CASRGLRTDTQYF.

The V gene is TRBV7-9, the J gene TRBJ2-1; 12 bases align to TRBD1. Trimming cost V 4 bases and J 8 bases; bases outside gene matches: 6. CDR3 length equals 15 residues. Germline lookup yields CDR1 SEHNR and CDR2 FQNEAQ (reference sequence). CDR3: CASSYRDRGHDEQFF. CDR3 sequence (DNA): TGTGCCAGCAGCTACCGGGACAGGGGGCACGATGAGCAGTTCTTC.

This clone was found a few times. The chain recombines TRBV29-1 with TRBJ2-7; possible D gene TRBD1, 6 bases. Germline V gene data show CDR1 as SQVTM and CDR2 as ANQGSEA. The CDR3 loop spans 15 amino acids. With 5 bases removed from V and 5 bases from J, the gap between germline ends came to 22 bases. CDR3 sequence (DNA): TGCAGCGTTTCGTCAGGGGCCGTAATTAGTAACGAGCAGTACTTC. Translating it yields CSVSSGAVISNEQYF.

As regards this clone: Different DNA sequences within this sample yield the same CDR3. The CDR3 DNA sequence: TGTGCCAGCAGTTCAACCTACGAGCAGTACTTC. Residues: CASSSTYEQYF. The chain recombines TRBV6-5 with TRBJ2-7; no definite D call. The CDR3 consists of 11 residues. Trimming stripped 4 bases from V and 2 bases from J, with 3 bases between. Germline assignment: CDR1 MNHEY and CDR2 SVGAGI.

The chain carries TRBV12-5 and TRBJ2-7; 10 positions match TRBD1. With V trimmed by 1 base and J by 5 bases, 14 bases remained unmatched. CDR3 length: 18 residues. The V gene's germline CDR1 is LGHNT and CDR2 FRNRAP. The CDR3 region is CASGLGRLRDRGVDEQYF. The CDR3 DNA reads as TGTGCTAGTGGTTTGGGGCGCCTACGGGACAGGGGAGTCGACGAGCAGTACTTC.

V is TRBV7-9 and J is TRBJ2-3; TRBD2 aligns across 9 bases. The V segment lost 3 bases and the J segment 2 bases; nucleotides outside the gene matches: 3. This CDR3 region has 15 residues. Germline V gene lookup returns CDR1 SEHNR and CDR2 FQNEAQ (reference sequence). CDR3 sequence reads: CASSFLAGTTDTQYF. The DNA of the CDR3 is TGTGCCAGCAGCTTCCTAGCGGGGACCACAGATACGCAGTATTTT.

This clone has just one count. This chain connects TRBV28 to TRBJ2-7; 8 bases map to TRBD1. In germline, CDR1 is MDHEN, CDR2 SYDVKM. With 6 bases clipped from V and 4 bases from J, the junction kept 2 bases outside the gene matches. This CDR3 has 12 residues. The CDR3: CASSRQGYEQYF. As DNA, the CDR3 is TGTGCCAGCAGCAGACAGGGGTACGAGCAGTACTTC.

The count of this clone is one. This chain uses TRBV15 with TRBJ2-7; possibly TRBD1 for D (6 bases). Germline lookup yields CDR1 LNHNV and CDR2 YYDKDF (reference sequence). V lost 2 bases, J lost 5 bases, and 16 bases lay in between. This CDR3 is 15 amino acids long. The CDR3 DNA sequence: TGTGCCACCAGCAGATCACCCCCAGGGGTGCACGAGCAGTACTTC. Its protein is CATSRSPPGVHEQYF.

CDR3 protein: CSAGPGLGQPQHF. DNA of the CDR3: TGCAGCGCAGGGCCAGGGTTGGGACAGCCCCAGCATTTT. The gene calls are TRBV29-1 and TRBJ1-5; the D gene is possibly TRBD1 (5 bases). The length of the CDR3 is 13 residues. Per germline, CDR1 SQVTM and CDR2 ANQGSEA. V lost 7 bases, J lost 7 bases, and 17 bases lay in between.

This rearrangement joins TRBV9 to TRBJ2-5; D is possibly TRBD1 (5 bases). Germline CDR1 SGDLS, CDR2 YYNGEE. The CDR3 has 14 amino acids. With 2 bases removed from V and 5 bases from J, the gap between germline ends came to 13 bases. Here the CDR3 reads CASSVSVSGETQYF. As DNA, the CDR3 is TGTGCCAGCAGCGTTTCTGTTTCAGGGGAGACCCAGTACTTC.

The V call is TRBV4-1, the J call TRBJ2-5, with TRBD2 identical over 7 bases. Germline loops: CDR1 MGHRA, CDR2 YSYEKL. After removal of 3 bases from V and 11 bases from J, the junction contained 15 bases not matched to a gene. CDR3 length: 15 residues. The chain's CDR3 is CASSQAPWGGPEQYF. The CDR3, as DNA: TGCGCCAGCAGCCAGGCCCCTTGGGGAGGGCCGGAGCAGTACTTC.

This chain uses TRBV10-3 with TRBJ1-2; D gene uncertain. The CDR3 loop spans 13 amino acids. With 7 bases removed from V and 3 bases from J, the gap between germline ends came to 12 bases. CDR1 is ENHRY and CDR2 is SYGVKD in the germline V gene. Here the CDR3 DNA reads TGTGCCATCACGGAGGACGGTTACTATGGCTACACCTTC. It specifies CAITEDGYYGYTF.

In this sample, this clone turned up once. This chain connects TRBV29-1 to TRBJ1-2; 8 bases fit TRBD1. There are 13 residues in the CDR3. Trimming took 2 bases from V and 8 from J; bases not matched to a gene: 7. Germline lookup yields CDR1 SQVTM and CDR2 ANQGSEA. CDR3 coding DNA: TGCAGCGTTGAAAAAGACAGGGGACGCGGCTACACCTTC. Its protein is CSVEKDRGRGYTF.

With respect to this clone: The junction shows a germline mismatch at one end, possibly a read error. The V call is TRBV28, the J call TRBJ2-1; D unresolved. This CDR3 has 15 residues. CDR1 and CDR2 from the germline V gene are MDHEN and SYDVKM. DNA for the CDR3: TGTGCCAGCAGTTTTCGCCCAGGCAGGTACAATGGGCAGTTCTTC. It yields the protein CASSFRPGRYNGQFF.

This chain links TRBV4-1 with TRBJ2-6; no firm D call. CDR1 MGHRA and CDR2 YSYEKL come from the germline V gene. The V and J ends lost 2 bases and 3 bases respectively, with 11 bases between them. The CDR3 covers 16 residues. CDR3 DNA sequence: TGCGCCAGCAGCCAAAACTTTTATTTTGGGGCCAACGTCCTGACTTTC. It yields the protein CASSQNFYFGANVLTF.

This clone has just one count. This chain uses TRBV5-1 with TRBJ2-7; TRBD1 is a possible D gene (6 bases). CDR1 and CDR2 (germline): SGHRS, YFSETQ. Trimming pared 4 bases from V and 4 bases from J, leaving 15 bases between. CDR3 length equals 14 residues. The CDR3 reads CASSPPGHQYEQYF. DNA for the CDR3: TGCGCCAGCAGCCCTCCGGGACACCAATACGAGCAGTACTTC.

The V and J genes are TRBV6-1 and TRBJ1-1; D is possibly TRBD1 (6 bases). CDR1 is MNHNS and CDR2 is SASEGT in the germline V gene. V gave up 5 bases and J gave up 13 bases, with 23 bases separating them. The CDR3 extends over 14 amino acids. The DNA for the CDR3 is TGTGCCAGCAGTCGCCTTGGGAGGGCACAGGGAATTTTCTTT. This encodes CASSRLGRAQGIFF.

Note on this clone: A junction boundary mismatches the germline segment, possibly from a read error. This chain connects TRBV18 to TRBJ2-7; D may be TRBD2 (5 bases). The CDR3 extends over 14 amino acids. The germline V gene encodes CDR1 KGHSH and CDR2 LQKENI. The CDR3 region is CASSSPRRVYEQYF. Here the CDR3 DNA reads TGTGCCAGCTCATCACCCAGGCGGGTTTACGAGCAGTACTTC.

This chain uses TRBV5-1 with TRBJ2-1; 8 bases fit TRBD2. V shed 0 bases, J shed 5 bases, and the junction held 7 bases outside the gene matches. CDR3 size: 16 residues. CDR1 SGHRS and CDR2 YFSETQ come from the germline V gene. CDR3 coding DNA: TGCGCCAGCAGCTTGGGGGGACTAGGAGCACACAATGAGCAGTTCTTC. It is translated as CASSLGGLGAHNEQFF.

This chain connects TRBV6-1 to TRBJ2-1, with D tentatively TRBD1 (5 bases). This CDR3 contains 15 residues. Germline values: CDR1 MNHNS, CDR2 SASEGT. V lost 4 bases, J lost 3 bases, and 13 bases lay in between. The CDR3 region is CASSVRWQGYNEQFF. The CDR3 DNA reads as TGTGCCAGCAGTGTTCGTTGGCAGGGCTACAATGAGCAGTTCTTC.